This TCR beta chain was sequenced for a study of blood T cells in healthy people across ages. Germline CDR1 and CDR2: KGHSH and LQKENI. The junction had 5 bases not matched to a gene; V was cut back by 5 bases and J by 6 bases. The CDR3 is 13 residues long. Alongside a J-beta primer mix, a sample-barcoded 5' primer served in a second PCR lasting about 7 to 11 cycles. TCRdb re-called the 5' RACE reads with MiXCR, one entry per CDR3 protein. In the table there are 750,000 to 1,000,000 distinct CDR3 sequences, about 28% of which are singletons. Peripheral blood, around 9.4 milliliters per donor, was collected. PBMCs were isolated at a quantity of at least 6.5 million per sample. Extractions gave at least 5.5 micrograms of total RNA per sample. These same records also appear under a second study, on T cells of mothers and their children.

Sequenced material: blood. This TCR came from a woman between 35 and 50 years old in good health. This rearrangement joins TRBV18 to TRBJ1-1, with 8 bases fitting TRBD1. The CDR3 region has the DNA TGTGCCAGCTCATCGACAGGGGAGGCTGAAGCTTTCTTT. Amino acid sequence: CASSSTGEAEAFF.